One and the same sample provided the 6 T cell receptor beta chains below, sequenced in a study of Ad26.COV2.S vaccination and SARS-CoV-2 variants. Treatment described: 15 to 20 received Ad26.COV2.S at low or high dose, single or two shots; roughly 5 received placebo; per-sample allocation not given. Sampling happened 63 days after the first vaccine or placebo injection. Libraries were prepared by immunoSEQ multiplex PCR; TCRdb keeps only in-frame clonotypes and omits some of them. The sample shows 300,000 to 400,000 clones, roughly 81% of them seen only once. The specimen was peripheral blood, collected in a trial of Ad26.COV2.S vaccine versus placebo. The origin of the receptors is a person between 18 and 60 years old who received the Ad26.COV2.S COVID-19 vaccine or a placebo.

This clone has just one count. V gene TRBV5-6 combines with J gene TRBJ2-5; tentative D call: TRBD1 (6 bases). Germline assignment: CDR1 SGHDT and CDR2 YYEEEE. CDR3 length equals 15 residues. Trimming shortened V by 4 bases and J by 5 bases, and 18 bases separated the two germline ends. This CDR3 is CASSQTGGFGETQYF. Written as DNA, the CDR3 is TGTGCCAGCAGCCAGACAGGCGGTTTCGGGGAGACCCAGTACTTC.

CDR3: CASSYRDYEQYF. CDR3 coding DNA: TGTGCCAGCAGTTACCGGGACTACGAGCAGTACTTC. V and J are TRBV28 and TRBJ2-7; weak D call: TRBD2 (5 bases). V was pared by 4 bases and J by 3 bases, with 7 bases between. Germline lookup yields CDR1 MDHEN and CDR2 SYDVKM. This CDR3 region has 12 residues.

The chain uses TRBV9 and TRBJ1-6, with D unclear. This CDR3 spans 15 amino acids. Per the germline V gene, CDR1 is SGDLS and CDR2 is YYNGEE. V was pared by 2 bases and J by 8 bases, with 14 bases between. The CDR3 sequence: CASSVNSRGDSPLHF. The CDR3 DNA reads TGTGCCAGCAGCGTCAACAGCCGGGGAGATTCACCCCTCCACTTT. Complete variable domain (other parts from reference TRBV9 and TRBJ1-6): DSGVTQTPKHLITATGQRVTLRCSPRSGDLSVYWYQQSLDQGLQFLIQYYNGEERAKGNILERFSAQQFPDLHSELNLSSLELGDSALYFCASSVNSRGDSPLHFGNGTRLTVT.

The V call is TRBV7-9, the J call TRBJ2-1; the D gene is possibly TRBD1 (5 bases). V lost 9 bases to trimming and J lost 4 bases, with 10 bases between them. Germline CDR1 is SEHNR and CDR2 is FQNEAQ (reference sequence). The CDR3 covers 12 residues. As DNA, the CDR3 is TGTGCCAGTAGACAGTCTTACAATGAGCAGTTCTTC. Translation gives CASRQSYNEQFF.

The chain uses TRBV3-1 (or the pseudogene TRBV3-2) and TRBJ2-5, with TRBD1 matching over 7 bases. Germline V gene lookup returns CDR1 LGHDT and CDR2 YNNKEL (reference sequence). The CDR3 is 14 residues long. The V segment lost 3 bases and the J segment 2 bases; nucleotides outside the gene matches: 3. DNA for the CDR3: TGTGCCAGCAGCCAGAACAGGGGTCAAGAGACCCAGTACTTC. This codes for CASSQNRGQETQYF.

The chain recombines TRBV5-5 with TRBJ1-3; 8 bases match TRBD1. Trimming took 4 bases from V and 3 from J; bases not matched to a gene: 18. In germline, CDR1 is SGHKS, CDR2 YYEKEE (reference sequence). There are 19 residues in the CDR3. The CDR3 loop reads CASSKGQAGGLPVGNTIYF. As DNA, the CDR3 is TGTGCCAGCAGCAAGGGACAGGCCGGAGGCCTCCCGGTTGGAAACACCATATATTTT.